This T cell receptor beta chain was recovered during a study of tumor-infiltrating lymphocytes in primary liver carcinoma. General study findings and limits: Tumor region pairs overlapped more than did tumor-adjacent and tumor-blood pairs.

The sample holds many counts of this clonotype. Its antigen is currently unknown. This CDR3 has 16 residues. The V end lost 0 bases, the J end lost 4 bases, and 16 bases lay between the germline ends. CDR1 MGHRA and CDR2 YSYEKL come from the germline V gene. Constant-region priming of roughly 0.45 ug total RNA yielded TCR beta cDNA. For TCR beta, libraries were produced by three nested multiplex PCR rounds using slightly modified ARM-PCR. The opening two PCR rounds, around 11 cycles each, paired TRBV1-TRBV30 forward primers with a C-beta reverse primer. TCRdb redid the calling of the multiplex PCR reads with MiXCR, one entry per CDR3 protein. The sample records 300,000 to 350,000 distinct CDR3 sequences, about 65% being singletons. The blood RNA (from unsorted whole blood) was obtained, and germline DNA was also extracted.

The sequence derives from a man aged 35-49 years with primary liver carcinoma and hepatitis B virus infection. The sample consisted of peripheral blood. This chain uses TRBV4-1 with TRBJ2-7; D call uncertain. The CDR3 sequence is CASSQDSGRRVYEQYF. In DNA, the CDR3 is TGCGCCAGCAGCCAAGATTCCGGTCGTCGAGTATACGAGCAGTACTTC.